These 14 T cell receptor beta chains share one sample of origin, sequenced in a study of blood T cells in healthy people across ages. Using a J-beta primer mix together with a sample-barcoded 5' primer, a second PCR was run for roughly 6 to 12 cycles. TCRdb passed the 5' RACE reads through MiXCR, listing each CDR3 protein once. The repertoire holds 1.5 million or so distinct CDR3 sequences, with 35% to 45% as singletons. Sequenced input: blood. The receptors originated from a woman aged 18-29 years in good health.

This clonotype was found a few times. This chain connects TRBV7-9 to TRBJ1-6; no clear D gene. CDR1 and CDR2 (germline): SEHNR, FQNEAQ (reference sequence). The CDR3 contains 12 residues. Trimming cost V 3 bases and J 15 bases, with 12 bases left between them. The chain's CDR3 is CASSFNLGDLHF. CDR3 coding DNA: TGTGCCAGCAGCTTTAATCTTGGCGACCTCCACTTT.

The V call is TRBV20-1, the J call TRBJ1-1; 8 nucleotides line up with TRBD1. The CDR3 runs 15 residues. Germline-derived CDR1 and CDR2 are DFQATT and SNEGSKA (reference sequence). V was pared by 1 base and J by 3 bases, with 7 bases of the junction left unmatched. This chain's CDR3 is CSARANRGGYTEAFF. DNA for the CDR3: TGCAGTGCTAGAGCCAACAGGGGGGGGTACACTGAAGCTTTCTTT.

V is TRBV20-1 and J is TRBJ2-1; D not certain. The CDR3 runs to 15 residues. V was clipped by 6 bases and J by 0 bases, with 15 bases between them. Germline values: CDR1 DFQATT, CDR2 SNEGSKA (reference sequence). The CDR3 spells CSALGDPSSYNEQFF. In nucleotides, the CDR3 is TGCAGTGCCCTAGGAGACCCAAGCTCCTACAATGAGCAGTTCTTC.

This clonotype has more than one count but fewer than ten. The rearrangement links TRBV5-5 to TRBJ2-3; 7 bases are shared with TRBD2. CDR3 size: 15 residues. J gave up 2 bases and V 2 bases, and 5 bases lay outside the gene matches. CDR1 and CDR2 from the germline V gene are SGHKS and YYEKEE (reference sequence). The CDR3 DNA is TGTGCCAGCAGCTTTGCGGGAGTCGTCACAGATACGCAGTATTTT. Protein: CASSFAGVVTDTQYF.

Concerning this clonotype itself: A read error may account for a junction end that differs from germline. The gene calls are TRBV18 and TRBJ1-1; D is ambiguous. Germline V gene lookup returns CDR1 KGHSH and CDR2 LQKENI. The CDR3 loop spans 13 amino acids. The CDR3 sequence is CASSQRFNAESFF. The CDR3 nucleotides read TGTGCCAGCTCACAACGGTTCAACGCTGAATCTTTCTTT. Using reference TRBV18 and TRBJ1-1 for the parts outside the CDR3, the full variable domain is NAGVMQNPRHLVRRRGQEARLRCSPMKGHSHVYWYRQLPEEGLKFMVYLQKENIIDESGMPKERFSAEFPKEGPSILRIQQVVRGDSAAYFCASSQRFNAESFFGQGTRLTVV.

The DNA for the CDR3 is TGTGCCAGCAGCTTGGAAGGGTTAAGCACCGGGGAGCTGTTTTTT. Translated, it gives CASSLEGLSTGELFF. The V call is TRBV5-6, the J call TRBJ2-2; D uncertain. The CDR3 contains 15 residues. The germline gives CDR1 SGHDT, CDR2 YYEEEE. V was pared by 0 bases and J by 4 bases, with 10 bases between.

The chain combines TRBV6-4 with TRBJ2-2; TRBD2 might be the D (5 bases). The CDR3 sequence is 15 residues long. Between the trimmed V and J ends, which lost 2 bases and 3 bases, there was a span of 10 bases. Germline CDR1 is MRHNA and CDR2 is SNTAGT. CDR3 nucleotide sequence: TGTGCCAGCAGTGACAGGGCTAGCCACACCGGGGAGCTGTTTTTT. Protein: CASSDRASHTGELFF.

The chain employs TRBV29-1 and TRBJ2-5; maybe TRBD1 (6 bases). The J call may be faulty, since TRBJ2-7 better matches the DNA end. The germline V gene has CDR1 SQVTM and CDR2 ANQGSEA. The CDR3 spans 14 residues. CDR3 nucleotide sequence: TGCAGCGTTGAGAGGTCCCGGGACATTCCCGAGCAGTACTTC. Encoded protein: CSVERSRDIPEQYF.

The CDR3 loop is CSAIRTSGRGSNEQFF. CDR3 nucleotide sequence: TGCAGTGCCATTAGGACTAGCGGGAGGGGCTCGAATGAGCAGTTCTTC. The chain joins TRBV20-1 to TRBJ2-1; 15 bases match TRBD2. V lost 6 bases and J lost 7; bases outside the gene matches: 10. The CDR3 length is 16 residues. Germline V gene sequence: CDR1 DFQATT, CDR2 SNEGSKA (reference sequence).

The chain has TRBV7-2 and TRBJ1-4; the D is unclear. CDR1 and CDR2 (germline): SGHTA, FQGNSA. V was clipped by 2 bases and J by 7 bases, with 14 bases between them. CDR3 length equals 15 residues. The CDR3 nucleotides read TGTGCCAGCAGCTTATCGGTCTGGGGAGGTGAAAAACTGTTTTTT. The encoded protein is CASSLSVWGGEKLFF.

The genes are TRBV9 and TRBJ1-1; unclear D gene. CDR3 length equals 13 residues. The germline V gene encodes CDR1 SGDLS and CDR2 YYNGEE. The V end lost 0 bases, the J end lost 4 bases, and 7 bases lay between the germline ends. The CDR3 region is CASSVAAGTEAFF. The DNA of the CDR3 is TGTGCCAGCAGCGTAGCCGCGGGCACTGAAGCTTTCTTT.

The chain has TRBV21-1 and TRBJ2-7. TRBV21-1 is a documented pseudogene. This CDR3 has 15 amino acids. The CDR3 sequence: CASSKESRTKYEQYF. CDR3 coding DNA: TGTGCCAGCAGCAAAGAAAGCCGAACCAAGTACGAGCAGTACTTC.

On this clonotype: No conserved phenylalanine or tryptophan ends this CDR3, so it is likely a read error. The chain has TRBV5-4 and TRBJ1-1; 8 positions match TRBD1. CDR1 is SGHNT, CDR2 YYREEE, per germline (reference sequence). The length of the CDR3 is 14 residues. Losses at the gene ends were 2 bases for V and 7 bases for J; bases not matched to a gene: 7. CDR3 bases: TGTGCCAGCAGCTTACCAGGGGGCGAAGGTGAAGCTTTCTCT. This sequence encodes CASSLPGGEGEAFS.

The table lists this clonotype with a few counts. This rearrangement joins TRBV6-2 or TRBV6-3 to TRBJ2-1; TRBD2 agrees at 9 bases. The CDR3 runs to 11 residues. Looked up from germline, CDR1 is MNHEY and CDR2 is SVGEGT. The V and J ends lost 8 bases and 12 bases, in that order; junction bases with no gene match: 5. In DNA form, the CDR3 reads TGTGCCAGCTATAGCGGGAGAAGGCAGTTCTTC. Residues: CASYSGRRQFF.